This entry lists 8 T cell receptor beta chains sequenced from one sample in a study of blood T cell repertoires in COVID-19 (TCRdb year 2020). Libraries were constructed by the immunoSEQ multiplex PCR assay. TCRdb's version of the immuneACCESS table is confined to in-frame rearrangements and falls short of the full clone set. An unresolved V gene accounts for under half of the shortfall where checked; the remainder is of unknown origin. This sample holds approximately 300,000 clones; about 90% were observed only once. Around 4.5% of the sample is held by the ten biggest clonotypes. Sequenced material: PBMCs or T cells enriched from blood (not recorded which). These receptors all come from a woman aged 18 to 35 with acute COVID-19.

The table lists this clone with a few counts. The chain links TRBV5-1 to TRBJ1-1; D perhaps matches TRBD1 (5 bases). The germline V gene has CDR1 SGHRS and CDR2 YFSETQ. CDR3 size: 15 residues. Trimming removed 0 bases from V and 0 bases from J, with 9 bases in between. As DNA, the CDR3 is TGCGCCAGCAGCTTGGGGTTAGGGGTGAACACTGAAGCTTTCTTT. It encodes CASSLGLGVNTEAFF.

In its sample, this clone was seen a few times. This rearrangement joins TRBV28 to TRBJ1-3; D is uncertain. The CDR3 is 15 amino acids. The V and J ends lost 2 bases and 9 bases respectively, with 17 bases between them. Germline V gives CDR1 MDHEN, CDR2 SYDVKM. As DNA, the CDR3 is TGTGCCAGCAGTTTACACACCCGCCCCTCTTCCACCATATATTTT. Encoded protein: CASSLHTRPSSTIYF. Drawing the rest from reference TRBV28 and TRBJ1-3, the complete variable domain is DVKVTQSSRYLVKRTGEKVFLECVQDMDHENMFWYRQDPGLGLRLIYFSYDVKMKEKGDIPEGYSVSREKKERFSLILESASTNQTSMYLCASSLHTRPSSTIYFGEGSWLTVV.

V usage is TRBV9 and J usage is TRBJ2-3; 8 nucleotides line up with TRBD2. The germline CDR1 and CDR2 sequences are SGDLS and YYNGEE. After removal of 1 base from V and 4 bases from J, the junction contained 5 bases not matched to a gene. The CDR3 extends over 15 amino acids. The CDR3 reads CASSVRGRSADTQYF. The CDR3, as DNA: TGTGCCAGCAGCGTACGCGGGAGGAGTGCAGATACGCAGTATTTT.

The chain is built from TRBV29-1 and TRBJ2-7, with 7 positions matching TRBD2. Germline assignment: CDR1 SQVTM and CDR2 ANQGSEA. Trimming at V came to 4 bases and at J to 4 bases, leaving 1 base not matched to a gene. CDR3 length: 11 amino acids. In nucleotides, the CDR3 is TGCAGCGTTGGCGGGGGATACGAGCAGTACTTC. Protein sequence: CSVGGGYEQYF.

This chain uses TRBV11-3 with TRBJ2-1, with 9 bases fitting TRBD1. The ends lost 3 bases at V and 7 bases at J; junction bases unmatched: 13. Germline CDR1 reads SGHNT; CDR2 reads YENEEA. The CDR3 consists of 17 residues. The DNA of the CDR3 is TGTGCCAGCAGCTTTTATACAGGGGGCGCCGGGAAAAATGAGCAGTTCTTC. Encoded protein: CASSFYTGGAGKNEQFF.

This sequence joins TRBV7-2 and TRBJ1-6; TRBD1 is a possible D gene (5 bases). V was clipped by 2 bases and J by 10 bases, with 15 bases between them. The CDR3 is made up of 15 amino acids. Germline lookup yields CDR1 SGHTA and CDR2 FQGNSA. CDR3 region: CASSLRWQGGSPLHF. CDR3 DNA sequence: TGTGCCAGCAGCTTAAGATGGCAGGGCGGATCACCCCTCCACTTT.

The CDR3 DNA reads TGTGCCAGTAGTTATGGACTAGAATCGGAGACCCAGTACTTC. Translated, it gives CASSYGLESETQYF. The chain employs TRBV19 and TRBJ2-5; 7 bases are shared with TRBD2. In germline, CDR1 is LNHDA, CDR2 SQIVND (reference sequence). The CDR3 sequence is 14 residues long. Unmatched junction bases numbered 8, after V lost 5 bases and J lost 5 bases.

CDR3 DNA sequence: TGTGCCTGGAGTGTACTCCTCTCTGATCAGCCCCAGCATTTT. Translating gives CAWSVLLSDQPQHF. The genes are TRBV30 and TRBJ1-5; D gene ambiguous. Germline values: CDR1 GTSNPN, CDR2 SVGIG (reference sequence). V lost 0 bases, J lost 5 bases, and 11 bases lay in between. The length of the CDR3 is 14 residues. The full variable domain, completed using reference TRBV30 and TRBJ1-5, is SQTIHQWPATLVQPVGSPLSLECTVEGTSNPNLYWYRQAAGRGLQLLFYSVGIGQISSEVPQNLSASRPQDRQFILSSKKLLLSDSGFYLCAWSVLLSDQPQHFGDGTRLSIL.